One and the same sample provided the 17 T cell receptor beta chains below, sequenced in a study of blood T cells in healthy people across ages. With a J-beta primer mix and a sample-barcoded 5' primer, a second PCR ran about 7 to 12 cycles. TCRdb fed the 5' RACE reads into MiXCR, producing one record per CDR3 protein. The sample carries 750,000 to 950,000 distinct CDR3 sequences, roughly 25% recorded once. This sample also belongs to another study, concerning T cells of mothers and their children.

Sequences were obtained from blood. These receptors were taken from a boy younger than 18 in good health.

This rearrangement joins TRBV7-3 to TRBJ2-5, with TRBD2 matching over 10 bases. From germline, CDR1 is SGHTA and CDR2 FQGTGA. V lost 0 bases and J lost 1; bases outside the gene matches: 2. This CDR3 is built from 16 residues. CDR3 residues: CASSLTASGGQETQYF. The CDR3 DNA sequence: TGTGCCAGCAGCTTAACGGCTAGCGGGGGCCAAGAGACCCAGTACTTC.

A few counts support this clonotype. This chain uses TRBV20-1 with TRBJ2-7, with 8 positions matching TRBD2. The CDR3 loop spans 14 amino acids. Germline values: CDR1 DFQATT, CDR2 SNEGSKA (reference sequence). V gave up 3 bases and J gave up 3 bases; unmatched junction bases: 7. The CDR3 is CSASPGGGFYEQYF. Here the CDR3 DNA reads TGCAGTGCTAGTCCCGGGGGGGGCTTCTACGAGCAGTACTTC.

Only a few counts were recorded for this clonotype. The chain is built from TRBV5-1 and TRBJ2-3, with no clear D. Germline CDR1 is SGHRS and CDR2 is YFSETQ. The CDR3 runs to 15 residues. Trimming stripped 4 bases from V and 3 bases from J, with 15 bases between. The CDR3 loop reads CASSPGWQDTDTQYF. Written as DNA, the CDR3 is TGCGCCAGCAGCCCCGGATGGCAGGATACAGATACGCAGTATTTT.

In this sample, this clonotype turned up many times. V gene TRBV18 combines with J gene TRBJ1-4, with 8 bases fitting TRBD1. CDR3 size: 14 residues. CDR1 and CDR2 (germline): KGHSH, LQKENI. V gave up 8 bases and J gave up 8 bases; unmatched junction bases: 10. The CDR3 bases are TGTGCCAGCAGCCCTGACAGGGGTGGAGAAAAACTGTTTTTT. Translated, it gives CASSPDRGGEKLFF.

This CDR3 is CSAAPLAGGPSEQFF. The DNA of the CDR3 is TGCAGTGCAGCCCCCCTAGCGGGGGGGCCTAGTGAGCAGTTCTTC. The rearrangement links TRBV20-1 to TRBJ2-1, with 12 bases that match TRBD2. The length of the CDR3 is 15 residues. Germline trimming cut 6 bases from V and 9 bases from J; bases unmatched to any gene: 12. Germline CDR1 and CDR2: DFQATT and SNEGSKA (reference sequence).

The V and J genes are TRBV12-3 or TRBV12-4 and TRBJ2-7; TRBD2 aligns across 7 bases. The CDR3 consists of 15 residues. V shed 5 bases, J shed 4 bases, and the junction held 11 bases outside the gene matches. CDR3 loop: CASSLTGTIPYEQYF. The CDR3 coding sequence is TGTGCCAGCAGTCTCACCGGGACTATACCTTACGAGCAGTACTTC.

This clonotype has more than one count but fewer than ten. The genes are TRBV12-3 or TRBV12-4 and TRBJ2-7; the D is unclear. This CDR3 comprises 11 residues. Trimming pared 3 bases from V and 6 bases from J, leaving 6 bases between. The CDR3 coding sequence is TGTGCCAGCAGTTTGCGAGTCGAGCAGTACTTC. It translates to CASSLRVEQYF.

This clonotype occurred a few times. This rearrangement joins TRBV27 to TRBJ2-5; no clear D. Germline CDR1 MNHEY, CDR2 SMNVEV (reference sequence). CDR3 length equals 11 residues. V shed 6 bases and J shed 3 bases, with 5 bases lying between them. The DNA of the CDR3 is TGTGCCAGCAGAAGGGAAGAGACCCAGTACTTC. Translating gives CASRREETQYF.

The V gene is TRBV20-1, the J gene TRBJ2-5; D possibly corresponds to TRBD1 (6 bases). Trimming shortened V by 5 bases and J by 1 base, and 14 bases separated the two germline ends. Per the germline V gene, CDR1 is DFQATT and CDR2 is SNEGSKA (reference sequence). The CDR3 extends over 14 amino acids. The CDR3 reads CSAGGRESQETQYF. The CDR3 nucleotides are TGCAGTGCTGGGGGCAGGGAGAGCCAAGAGACCCAGTACTTC.

This clonotype has a handful of counts. The rearrangement uses TRBV29-1 and TRBJ1-2; D might be TRBD1 (5 bases). Trimming left V 6 bases short and J 8 bases short, with 19 bases between. Germline CDR1 SQVTM, CDR2 ANQGSEA. The CDR3 covers 13 residues. CDR3 residues: CSVGRDGREGYTF. The CDR3 DNA reads as TGCAGCGTAGGCCGGGACGGGCGTGAAGGCTACACCTTC. Looking up the rest from reference TRBV29-1 and TRBJ1-2 gives the full variable domain: SAVISQKPSRDICQRGTSLTIQCQVDSQVTMMFWYRQQPGQSLTLIATANQGSEATYESGFVIDKFPISRPNLTFSTLTVSNMSPEDSSIYLCSVGRDGREGYTFGSGTRLTVV.

This chain uses TRBV11-2 with TRBJ1-1, with no clear D. The CDR3 runs 14 residues. Per germline, CDR1 SGHAT and CDR2 FQNNGV. V was trimmed by 4 bases and J by 7 bases, leaving 16 bases between them. CDR3: CASSSSRVVLEAFF. The CDR3, as DNA: TGTGCCAGCAGCTCCAGTAGAGTCGTCCTTGAAGCTTTCTTT.

V and J are TRBV15 and TRBJ2-7; 10 bases are shared with TRBD1. This CDR3 spans 17 amino acids. V was clipped by 0 bases and J by 3 bases; unmatched bases: 8. Per germline, CDR1 LNHNV and CDR2 YYDKDF (reference sequence). In nucleotides, the CDR3 is TGTGCCACCAGCAGAGATCAACCCGGGACAGGGGACTACGAGCAGTACTTC. Its translation: CATSRDQPGTGDYEQYF.

The genes are TRBV5-1 and TRBJ2-1, with D tentatively TRBD2 (6 bases). Per germline, CDR1 SGHRS and CDR2 YFSETQ. Trimming removed 4 bases from V and 6 bases from J, with 14 bases in between. The CDR3 totals 14 residues. The CDR3 DNA reads as TGCGCCAGCAGCCCATCAGACGGGGGCAATGAGCAGTTCTTC. This codes for CASSPSDGGNEQFF.

The V call is TRBV10-2, the J call TRBJ2-7; TRBD1 matches at 8 bases. V trimming: 8 bases; J trimming: 7 bases; junction bases outside the gene matches: 7. Germline V gives CDR1 WSHSY, CDR2 SAAADI. The CDR3 runs 12 residues. The CDR3 reads CASGGQGREQYF. CDR3 coding DNA: TGCGCCAGCGGTGGACAGGGTCGGGAGCAGTACTTC.

Ten or more counts support this clonotype. The J gene is TRBJ1-2, the V gene TRBV7-3, with 8 bases aligning to TRBD1. Germline lookup yields CDR1 SGHTA and CDR2 FQGTGA. V was pared by 5 bases and J by 4 bases, with 3 bases of the junction left unmatched. CDR3 length equals 13 residues. The CDR3 DNA follows: TGTGCCAGCAGCCCAGGGGGCGTCTATGGCTACACCTTC. It is translated as CASSPGGVYGYTF.

In this sample, this clonotype turned up once. The V call is TRBV5-1, the J call TRBJ2-4; D is unclear. Germline assignment: CDR1 SGHRS and CDR2 YFSETQ. The CDR3 totals 12 residues. V lost 4 bases and J lost 7, with 9 bases in between. CDR3 DNA sequence: TGCGCCAGCAGCGACACTCAGAACATTCAGTACTTC. Its protein is CASSDTQNIQYF.

This clonotype has just a few counts. The rearrangement uses TRBV4-1 and TRBJ2-7; D remains unclear. V was trimmed by 3 bases and J by 2 bases, leaving 11 bases between them. Germline CDR1 and CDR2: MGHRA and YSYEKL. This CDR3 is built from 14 residues. Written as DNA, the CDR3 is TGCGCCAGCAGCCACGCTCGGGTCGCCTACGAGCAGTACTTC. Amino acids: CASSHARVAYEQYF.